This is a list of T cell receptor beta chains from one sample in a study of chemoradiotherapy in HPV16-positive cancers. The table came from immunoSEQ multiplex PCR; TCRdb's copy has only in-frame clones and leaves some out. The sample lists about 15,000 clones, about 73% occurring once. The sequenced sample was tumor tissue, obtained from a patient who underwent chemoradiotherapy. The receptors here all came from a human donor with HPV-associated anogenital cancer. Both conserved end residues are part of each CDR3. D genes are given only for firm matches. Only part of the rows carry a size: once, few, many, or a class if the clone is expanded.

v_gene	abundance	j_gene	d_gene	CDR3aa	CDR3nt
TRBV29-1	NA	TRBJ2-7	TRBD1	CSVGEGQRYEQYF	TGCAGCGTTGGTGAGGGACAGAGATACGAGCAGTACTTC
TRBV7-8	NA	TRBJ1-1	TRBD1	CASSWTGAGTFF	TGTGCCAGCAGCTGGACAGGGGCCGGAACTTTCTTT
TRBV5-1	NA	TRBJ2-7	NA	CASSAGRTYEQYF	TGCGCCAGCAGCGCGGGACGGACCTACGAGCAGTACTTC
TRBV27	NA	TRBJ2-2	TRBD2	CASSFSGTSAGELFF	TGTGCCAGCAGTTTTTCCGGGACTAGCGCCGGGGAGCTGTTTTTT
TRBV28	few	TRBJ2-4	TRBD1	CASSVTGDIQYF	TGTGCCAGCAGTGTGACAGGGGACATTCAGTACTTC
TRBV10-2	NA	TRBJ1-1	NA	CASSAQGTQAFF	TGCGCCAGCAGTGCTCAGGGGACCCAAGCTTTCTTT
TRBV9	NA	TRBJ2-5	NA	CASSVALGSGEQYF	TGTGCCAGCAGCGTAGCCCTCGGGTCTGGGGAGCAGTACTTC
TRBV9	NA	TRBJ2-5	NA	CASSVGGWRLQETQYF	TGTGCCAGCAGCGTAGGAGGATGGAGGCTCCAAGAGACCCAGTACTTC
TRBV6-1	large	TRBJ1-3	NA	CASSEWGREGNTIYF	TGTGCCAGCAGTGAATGGGGGAGGGAGGGGAACACCATATATTTT
TRBV6-1	NA	TRBJ2-3	NA	CASSEAGGGYTDTQYF	TGTGCCAGCAGTGAAGCAGGCGGGGGCTACACAGATACGCAGTATTTT
TRBV5-1	NA	TRBJ1-4	TRBD1	CASRRTGGEGEKLFF	TGCGCCAGCAGGCGGACAGGGGGCGAGGGTGAAAAACTGTTTTTT